These 17 T cell receptor beta chains were all obtained from the same sample, sequenced in a study of blood T cell repertoires in COVID-19. The data were produced by immunoSEQ multiplex PCR, yet TCRdb's version contains in-frame clones alone and is incomplete. The sample lists over 200,000 clones; roughly 77% were seen once. The sequencing input was peripheral blood. The receptors were sampled from a woman at least 80 years old with acute or convalescent COVID-19.

This rearrangement joins TRBV5-1 to TRBJ2-2; 8 bases fit TRBD1. V lost 2 bases, J lost 1 base, and 10 bases stayed unmatched. This CDR3 is 18 amino acids long. From germline, CDR1 is SGHRS and CDR2 YFSETQ. The CDR3 DNA reads as TGCGCCAGCAGCTTTTTTGCGCCGGGGACAGGGAACACCGGGGAGCTGTTTTTT. Its translation: CASSFFAPGTGNTGELFF.

The gene calls are TRBV19 and TRBJ2-2; D may be TRBD2 (6 bases). Germline loops: CDR1 LNHDA, CDR2 SQIVND (reference sequence). This CDR3 contains 16 residues. V lost 3 bases and J 0 bases, leaving 11 bases between the germline ends. CDR3 sequence reads: CASSMPRGTNTGELFF. The CDR3 DNA is TGTGCCAGTAGTATGCCTCGCGGGACGAACACCGGGGAGCTGTTTTTT.

This clone was seen a few times. The V gene is TRBV14, the J gene TRBJ2-7, with D possibly matching TRBD2 (7 bases). The length of the CDR3 is 15 residues. CDR1 and CDR2 (germline): SGHDN, FVKESK. V shed 4 bases and J shed 6 bases, with 19 bases lying between them. The CDR3 region has the DNA TGTGCCAGCAGCCGCAGGGCGGGGGACAACCCCGAGCAGTACTTC. Amino acids: CASSRRAGDNPEQYF.

The chain uses TRBV5-4 and TRBJ1-1; D not certain. The length of the CDR3 is 12 residues. V shed 4 bases and J shed 2 bases, with 6 bases lying between them. Germline loops: CDR1 SGHNT, CDR2 YYREEE (reference sequence). CDR3 nucleotides: TGTGCCAGCAGCCCTGTCAACACTGAAGCTTTCTTT. Translating gives CASSPVNTEAFF.

This clone was counted a few times. The chain recombines TRBV7-9 with TRBJ1-6; D is ambiguous. The CDR3 runs 15 residues. Trimming shortened V by 5 bases and J by 6 bases, and 14 bases separated the two germline ends. Germline V gene lookup returns CDR1 SEHNR and CDR2 FQNEAQ (reference sequence). The CDR3 DNA follows: TGTGCCAGCAGCGTTACCTCCGGGGTTAATTCACCCCTCCACTTT. Its protein product is CASSVTSGVNSPLHF.

The chain links TRBV7-2 to TRBJ1-4; the D gene is possibly TRBD1 (6 bases). The germline V gene has CDR1 SGHTA and CDR2 FQGNSA. The V and J ends lost 5 bases and 4 bases respectively, with 14 bases between them. The CDR3 loop spans 15 amino acids. The CDR3 region is CASSKGGAGNEKLFF. The CDR3 DNA reads TGTGCCAGCAGCAAAGGGGGGGCGGGTAATGAAAAACTGTTTTTT.

The chain couples TRBV4-1 to TRBJ1-5; TRBD1 matches at 7 bases. The V segment lost 0 bases and the J segment 3 bases; nucleotides outside the gene matches: 14. This CDR3 contains 19 residues. CDR1 and CDR2 from the germline V gene are MGHRA and YSYEKL. The CDR3: CASSQDPQQGQSDNQPQHF. The CDR3 nucleotides read TGCGCCAGCAGCCAAGATCCCCAACAGGGGCAGTCGGACAATCAGCCCCAGCATTTT.

This chain uses TRBV25-1 with TRBJ2-1, with 8 bases aligning to TRBD1. Germline V gene data show CDR1 as MGHDK and CDR2 as SYGVNS. V was clipped by 6 bases and J by 4 bases; unmatched bases: 8. The CDR3 spans 15 residues. The CDR3 DNA is TGTGCCAGCAGCAGACAGGGGTACTCTTACAATGAGCAGTTCTTC. Encoded protein: CASSRQGYSYNEQFF.

This chain links TRBV5-4 with TRBJ2-1, with 9 bases lining up with TRBD2. V was pared by 4 bases and J by 5 bases, with 7 bases of the junction left unmatched. Germline V gene sequence: CDR1 SGHNT, CDR2 YYREEE (reference sequence). CDR3 length: 15 residues. The CDR3 region has the DNA TGTGCCAGCAGCCCGGCCAGCGGGGGGAACAATGAGCAGTTCTTC. This codes for CASSPASGGNNEQFF.

V is TRBV7-2 and J is TRBJ1-5; TRBD1 aligns across 7 bases. The CDR3 length is 14 residues. Germline lookup yields CDR1 SGHTA and CDR2 FQGNSA. Trimming cost V 6 bases and J 11 bases; bases outside gene matches: 13. As DNA, the CDR3 is TGTGCCAGCAGTTTCGAAGGGGGCCCTTGGGCCCAGCATTTT. Translation gives CASSFEGGPWAQHF.

The V and J genes are TRBV5-1 and TRBJ1-2; D remains ambiguous. The ends were cut back, 0 bases at V and 6 bases at J, with 6 bases in the middle. Looked up from germline, CDR1 is SGHRS and CDR2 is YFSETQ. The CDR3 sequence is 12 residues long. CDR3 DNA: TGCGCCAGCAGCTTGGACGGGAATGGCTACACCTTC. Amino acid sequence: CASSLDGNGYTF.

This clone has only a few counts. The gene calls are TRBV11-2 and TRBJ2-3; 11 bases align to TRBD1. The CDR3 is 14 residues long. Trimming cost V 3 bases and J 5 bases; bases outside gene matches: 1. Germline lookup yields CDR1 SGHAT and CDR2 FQNNGV. The CDR3 nucleotides are TGTGCCAGCAGCTTTGGGACAGGGGGAGATACGCAGTATTTT. This encodes CASSFGTGGDTQYF.

About this clone: The sample holds other DNA sequences that translate to the same CDR3. The J gene is TRBJ1-4, the V gene TRBV4-3, with 7 bases matching TRBD1. J gave up 7 bases and V 4 bases, and 6 bases lay outside the gene matches. CDR1 and CDR2 (germline): LGHNA, YSLEER. The CDR3 loop spans 14 amino acids. CDR3 loop: CASSPTGVAEKLFF. The CDR3 DNA reads TGCGCCAGCAGCCCAACAGGGGTTGCTGAAAAACTGTTTTTT.

In its sample, this clone was seen once. V gene TRBV7-2 combines with J gene TRBJ2-1; D might be TRBD2 (7 bases). Germline CDR1 and CDR2: SGHTA and FQGNSA. V lost 1 base and J lost 2, with 12 bases in between. CDR3 length equals 16 residues. In DNA, the CDR3 is TGTGCCAGCAGCTTAGTAGGGGGGACTACCTACAATGAGCAGTTCTTC. Protein product: CASSLVGGTTYNEQFF.

This sequence joins TRBV5-4 and TRBJ2-7; 14 bases match TRBD2. The CDR3 spans 15 residues. V trimming: 1 base; J trimming: 4 bases; junction bases outside the gene matches: 1. Germline CDR1 SGHNT, CDR2 YYREEE (reference sequence). This CDR3 reads CASSLWTSGRYEQYF. CDR3 nucleotides: TGTGCCAGCAGCTTGTGGACTAGCGGGAGGTACGAGCAGTACTTC. Looking up the rest from reference TRBV5-4 and TRBJ2-7 gives the full variable domain: ETGVTQSPTHLIKTRGQQVTLRCSSQSGHNTVSWYQQALGQGPQFIFQYYREEENGRGNFPPRFSGLQFPNYSSELNVNALELDDSALYLCASSLWTSGRYEQYFGPGTRLTVT.

This clone was picked up a small number of times. V gene TRBV2 combines with J gene TRBJ1-4; a possible D gene is TRBD1 (5 bases). The CDR3 is 15 amino acids. Germline V gene lookup returns CDR1 SNHLY and CDR2 FYNNEI. Trimming removed 6 bases from V and 5 bases from J, with 16 bases in between. DNA for the CDR3: TGTGCCAGCAGGCCAGGGCGAGCCAAAAATGAAAAACTGTTTTTT. Protein: CASRPGRAKNEKLFF.

This clone was seen a handful of times. J is TRBJ1-4 and V is TRBV2; 8 nucleotides align to TRBD1. CDR1 is SNHLY and CDR2 is FYNNEI in the germline V gene. J gave up 7 bases and V 5 bases, and 6 bases lay outside the gene matches. This CDR3 contains 14 residues. The chain's CDR3 is CASSTNRGAEKLFF. DNA for the CDR3: TGTGCCAGCAGTACCAACAGGGGGGCTGAAAAACTGTTTTTT. Together with reference TRBV2 and TRBJ1-4, the CDR3 gives the full variable domain: EPEVTQTPSHQVTQMGQEVILRCVPISNHLYFYWYRQILGQKVEFLVSFYNNEISEKSEIFDDQFSVERPDGSNFTLKIRSTKLEDSAMYFCASSTNRGAEKLFFGSGTQLSVL.